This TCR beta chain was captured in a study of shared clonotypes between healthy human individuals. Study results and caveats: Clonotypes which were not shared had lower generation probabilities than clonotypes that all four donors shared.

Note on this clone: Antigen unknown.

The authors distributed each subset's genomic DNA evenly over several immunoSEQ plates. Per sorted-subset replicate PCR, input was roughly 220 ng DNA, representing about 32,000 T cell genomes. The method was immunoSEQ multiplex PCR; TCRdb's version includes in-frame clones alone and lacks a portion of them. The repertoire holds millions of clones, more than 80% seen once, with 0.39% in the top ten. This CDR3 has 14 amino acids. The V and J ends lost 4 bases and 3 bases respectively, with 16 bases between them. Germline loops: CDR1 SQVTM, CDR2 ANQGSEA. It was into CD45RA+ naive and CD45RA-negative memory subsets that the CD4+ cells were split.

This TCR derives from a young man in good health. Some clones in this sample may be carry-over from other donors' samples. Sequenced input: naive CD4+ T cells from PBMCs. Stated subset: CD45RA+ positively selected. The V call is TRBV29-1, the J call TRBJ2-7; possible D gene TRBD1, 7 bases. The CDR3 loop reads CSVVAGQRYYEQYF. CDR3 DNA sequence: TGCAGCGTTGTTGCGGGACAGCGTTACTACGAGCAGTACTTC.